This paragraph covers one TCR beta chain sequence. There is no known antigen for this receptor. The sample originates from a study of cytomegalovirus exposure and HLA in healthy donors (dated by TCRdb to about 2017). Study-level background: In an earlier analysis of 587 of the donors, less than 350 Gb of sequence data and 90 million to 130 million unique TCR beta sequences from 150 million to 200 million T cells were reported. About 300 gigabases of sequencing data and tens of millions of unique TCR sequences made up an early release that covered approximately 700 HLA-typed donors. Of the roughly 400 genotyped donors, 80% to 90% were placed in the genetic ancestry cluster associated with self-reported Caucasian donors. The study aimed to test whether signatures of past pathogen exposure could be identified by cataloging public T cell receptors. The study used immunosequencing to profile the T cell repertoires of some 600 subjects and linked those repertoires to cytomegalovirus serostatus. In addition to the first cohort of 650 to 750 subjects, a separate validation cohort of 120 different subjects was used. To predict cytomegalovirus infection status, the study brought together high-throughput TCR immunosequencing, statistical association of individual TCRs with disease status, and machine learning. In a later analysis, previously published TCR beta repertoires from several hundred donors were re-analyzed and high-resolution HLA genotyping was added so that TCR occurrence patterns could be studied. Rather than using new phenotypic data, the later analysis identified candidate immune exposures from TCR beta sequences and from how often those sequences occurred across donors. An earlier analysis of fewer than 750 of the donors used high-throughput TCR beta sequencing to judge whether each TCR beta V gene segment behaved as functional or pseudogenic. Alongside the repertoire data, information on donor age, sex, ethnicity and CMV serostatus was compiled. A later genetic analysis used genome-wide SNP genotypes for about three fifths of the 666 donors, treating that subset as a discovery cohort. Every discovery cohort repertoire had been produced on one sequencing platform. HLA typing covered class I and class II loci at four-digit resolution. Typing coverage varied by locus: about 620-630 donors for A, B, C, DRB1 and DQB1; approximately 560 for DQA1; about 590 for DPA1; roughly 450 for DPB1. Roughly five DR-DQ haplotypes were treated as single units for association and clustering because of strong linkage in the cohort. Across about 380 genotyped donors of the cohort, an average of roughly 200,000 unique TCR beta nucleotide sequences per donor were sequenced, and around 19% of those sequences were non-productive.

The method was the immunoSEQ multiplex PCR assay. The multiplex PCR relied on a mix of 60 forward primers for TCR Vbeta segments and 13 reverse primers for TCR Jbeta segments. A multiplex PCR assay on genomic DNA amplified the CDR3 region of rearranged TCR beta genes. The Illumina HiSeq System was used to sequence the amplified TCR beta libraries as 87-base-pair reads. Per the original workflow: A later analysis counted about 80 million unique TCR beta chains across the 550 to 700 repertoires, and some 11 million of these chains were shared by at least two donors. A nearest-neighbor algorithm error-corrected the raw reads and collapsed the reads into unique sequences, merging closely related sequences to remove PCR and sequencing errors. To assign V, D and J gene segments, CDR3 sequences were aligned to IMGT reference sequences. For a sequence to be retained, a match of at least six nucleotides to both a V gene segment and a J gene segment was required. A rearrangement was called productive if the CDR3 had no stop codons and remained in frame with V and J, and every other rearrangement was called non-productive. Following IMGT convention, CDR3 was defined as the stretch from the second conserved V-encoded cysteine up to the conserved J-encoded phenylalanine. In an earlier analysis of around 570 of the donors, sequences lacking an unambiguous match to a single V gene segment were excluded. In an earlier analysis of some 590 of the donors, V segments were called functional above 56.7% productive rearrangements and were called segregating when the between-donor standard deviation exceeded 5%. A statistical classification framework was developed to diagnose cytomegalovirus status using the catalog of TCR beta chain sequences. V and J gene assignment, in a later analysis, came from comparing TCR nucleotide sequences with IMGT/GENE-DB human TR gene sequences. The TCRdist pipeline was used in a later analysis to assign CDR3 sequences and most-parsimonious VDJ recombination scenarios. A later analysis defined each TCR beta chain by its CDR3 amino acid sequence plus V-gene family, and excluded reads lacking a unique V-gene family. To address suspected cross-contamination and a sequencing artifact, a later analysis removed under 600 highly shared, low-generation-probability nucleotide sequences. A later analysis calculated a clonal expansion index for each public chain from normalized within-repertoire ranks of inferred template counts. In a later analysis, generation probabilities were computed with a VDJ recombination model fitted to out-of-frame rearrangements, and the resulting probabilities were checked against IGoR. In a later analysis, TCR-TCR, TCR-HLA and TCR-CMV co-occurrence was scored with hypergeometric tests, and a repertoire-size bias correction was applied to TCR pairs. To estimate false discovery rates, a later analysis permuted the HLA or CMV assignments 20 times. A later analysis grouped co-occurring TCRs with DBSCAN, adding TCRdist sequence similarity when clustering within HLA-allele-positive subsets. Repertoires with fewer than 30,000 or more than 120,000 public chains, plus five repertoires with anomalous nucleotide sharing, were excluded from co-occurrence clustering. This immuneACCESS table, as held by TCRdb, lists in-frame sequences with V and J called but not all clones. Of the missing ones, under half trace to an unresolved V gene in checked studies; the others have no known cause. V, J and clone size derive from that table, while D and trimming were established from the DNA sequence. This specimen's table enumerates some 140,000 clones. Together, the top ten hold roughly 2% of the sample.

V was cut back by 11 bases and J by 5 bases, leaving a gap of 15 bases between them. CDR3 length: 12 amino acids, cysteine to phenylalanine. The only DNA kept is the CDR3, 36 bases in frame from the first base. In the germline V gene, CDR1 corresponds to MNHNS and CDR2 to SASEGT. In total, about 650 healthy bone marrow donors made up the cohort. At the time of sampling, every cohort member was nominally healthy, though immune exposures that went unrecorded were likely present. The donor tested CMV seronegative, placing the donor among the 300 to 400 seronegative members of the cohort. Every donor gave a peripheral blood sample, and the peripheral blood mononuclear cells from that sample were used for TCR beta sequencing. The Qiagen DNeasy Blood Extraction Kit was used to extract genomic DNA from the blood cell samples. What the research found in general, with its limitations: Most TCR sequences were seen in very few donors, while some public TCRs were found in many individuals. The classifier was reported to diagnose cytomegalovirus status with high specificity and sensitivity in both the original and validation cohorts. The only immune exposure information available for the cohort was CMV serostatus. According to a later analysis, parvovirus B19, influenza, CMV and Epstein-Barr virus appeared linked to several top co-occurrence clusters. A cluster of highly shared sequence variants was judged likely to represent a technical artifact of the sequencing pipeline. A few of the identified cytomegalovirus-associated TCR beta chains were confirmed in vitro to be specific for cytomegalovirus antigens. Compared with the approximately 710-donor mean, donors in an Asian-associated ancestry cluster had fewer N-insertions in productive TCRs, according to a later genetic analysis. This cohort had only TCR beta chains sequenced, and the lack of alpha or paired-chain data limited which features could be detected. Roughly uniform sequencing depth across donors was assumed in presence/absence analyses, although this assumption may not hold. Because counts were too low, more than 15 rarely observed V segments, including chromosome 9 orphons, were excluded from the earlier analysis of 500 to 700 of the donors. A later analysis found that HLA-associated TCR beta chains were more clonally expanded and had lower generation probabilities than equally common non-associated chains. Because HLA typing was unavailable for some donors at each locus, only the typed subset was used in association tests. At a false discovery rate of 0.05, a later analysis linked about 16,000 TCR beta sequences to specific HLA alleles. The 87-base-pair reads could not distinguish some IMGT-functional V segments, including TRBV6-2 and TRBV6-3, so those segments were excluded. The authors suggested that the approach could potentially be generalized to other disease states and immunological phenotypes. A further reported finding was that TCR beta sequences accurately predicted the HLA-A and HLA-B alleles for most subjects in the first cohort. When HLA alleles, especially DR and DQ, strongly co-occurred, TCR associations were difficult to assign to individual alleles. In the study, some 180 TCR beta chains were listed as associated with cytomegalovirus. A later analysis found that TCR association rates varied across HLA loci, with DRB1 alleles showing the most associated TCRs and HLA-C alleles the fewest. In an earlier analysis of 587 of the donors, most TCR beta V segments appeared in productive rearrangements about 87% or about 30% of the time, broadly matching IMGT annotations. In a later analysis, most CMV-associated TCR beta chains were found to appear HLA-restricted, with HLA associations seemingly driven largely by CMV exposure. Correlated functional status among segregating V segments might reflect linkage disequilibrium, but an unknown experimental factor could not be ruled out. An association between a missense DCLRE1C variant and V-gene and J-gene trimming of TCR beta chains was found in a later genetic analysis and replicated in an independent cohort.

The TCR was taken from a woman in her fifties or sixties in good health and CMV-seronegative. The sequence is built from TRBV6-1 and TRBJ2-5; matching of 5 bases hints at TRBD2 as the D gene. The sample consisted of PBMCs. This receptor has the CDR3 CAGRTGMETQYF. The nucleotide sequence reads TGTGCCGGACGGACTGGAATGGAGACCCAGTACTTC.